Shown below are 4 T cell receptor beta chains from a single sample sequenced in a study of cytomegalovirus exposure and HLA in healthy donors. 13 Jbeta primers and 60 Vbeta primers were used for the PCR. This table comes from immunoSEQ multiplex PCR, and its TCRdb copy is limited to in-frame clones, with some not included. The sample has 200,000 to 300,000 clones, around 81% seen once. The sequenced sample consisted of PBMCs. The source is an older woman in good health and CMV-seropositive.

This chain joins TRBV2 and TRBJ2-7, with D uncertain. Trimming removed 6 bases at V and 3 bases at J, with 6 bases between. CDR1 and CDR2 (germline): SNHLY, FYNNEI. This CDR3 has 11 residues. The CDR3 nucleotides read TGTGCCAGCAGCTCCTACTACGAGCAGTACTTC. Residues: CASSSYYEQYF.

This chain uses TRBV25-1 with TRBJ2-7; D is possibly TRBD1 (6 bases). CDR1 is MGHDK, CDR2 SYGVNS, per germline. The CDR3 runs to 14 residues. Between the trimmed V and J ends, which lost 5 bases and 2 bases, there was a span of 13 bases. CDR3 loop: CASSPGRGPYEQYF. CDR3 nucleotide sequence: TGTGCCAGCAGTCCGGGCAGGGGACCCTACGAGCAGTACTTC.

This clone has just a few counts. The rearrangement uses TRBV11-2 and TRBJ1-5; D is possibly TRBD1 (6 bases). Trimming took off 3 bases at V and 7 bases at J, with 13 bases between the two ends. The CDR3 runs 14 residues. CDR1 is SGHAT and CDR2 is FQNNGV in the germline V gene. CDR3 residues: CASSLGGPKQPQHF. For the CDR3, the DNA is TGTGCCAGCAGCTTGGGGGGGCCGAAGCAGCCCCAGCATTTT.

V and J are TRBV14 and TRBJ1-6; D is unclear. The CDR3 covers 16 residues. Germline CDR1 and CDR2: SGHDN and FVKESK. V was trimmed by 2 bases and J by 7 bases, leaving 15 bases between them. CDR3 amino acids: CASSQLSGRLNSPLHF. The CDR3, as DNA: TGTGCCAGCAGCCAACTATCCGGCAGGTTAAATTCACCCCTCCACTTT. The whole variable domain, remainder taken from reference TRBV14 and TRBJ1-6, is EAGVTQFPSHSVIEKGQTVTLRCDPISGHDNLYWYRRVMGKEIKFLLHFVKESKQDESGMPNNRFLAERTGGTYSTLKVQPAELEDSGVYFCASSQLSGRLNSPLHFGNGTRLTVT.